This T cell receptor beta chain was profiled in a study of blood T cell repertoires in COVID-19 (dated by TCRdb to about 2020). Background for the entire study: Collaborator samples came from the United States, Italy and Spain and covered acute and convalescent phases of COVID-19. The material from the prospective study consisted of cDNA or gDNA derived from T cells, B-cell-depleted T cells, or PBMCs. The dataset comprised deeply sampled blood TCRbeta repertoires from subjects exposed to, actively infected with, or recovered from COVID-19. The repertoires were released in a freely available public database intended as a resource for research on the immune response to SARS-CoV-2. Samples were obtained from the ongoing ImmuneRACE study (first 160 participants) and from 950 to 1,500 subjects provided by 6 global collaborators. Sample metadata almost always included a de-identified subject ID, COVID-19 status, age in years and sex. HLA class I and class II types, where available, came from metadata supplied by the sample provider rather than from assay-based typing.

This clone has a handful of counts. This receptor's antigen is unknown. Nothing much larger sits one base from this clone, and base qualities are not available. What the authors observed across the whole study: Clinical and demographic metadata were provided uncurated, with the amount varying by source and participant.

Whole blood was collected in K2EDTA tubes by collaborating institutions according to the institutions' own protocols. For TCRbeta analysis, collaborator samples were shipped as frozen whole blood, as isolated PBMCs, or as DNA extracted from either sample type. From the germline V gene, CDR1 is MNHNS and CDR2 is SASEGT. Inclusive of the bounding cysteine and phenylalanine, the CDR3 is 16 residues long. The entry retains the CDR3 DNA only, 48 bases that are in frame from base 1. Relative to germline, V is 0 bases shorter and J is 5 bases shorter, with 15 bases between their ends. TCRbeta CDR3 regions were amplified from genomic DNA by means of the immunoSEQ Assay, a bias-controlled multiplex PCR. Regarding the original processing steps: The number of nucleated cells in each sample was estimated by amplification of reference gene primers within the assay. To quantify the absolute abundance of each unique TCRbeta CDR3 rearrangement, sequence reads were collapsed and filtered. Productive Simpson clonality was computed per sample as the square root of Simpson's diversity index over productive rearrangements. The table comes from immuneACCESS by way of TCRdb, which keeps in-frame sequences with V and J called. Part of the clones is missing from these tables; in studies checked, under half for an unresolved V gene and the rest for unknown reasons. V and J calls plus clone size are reproduced from that table; the DNA served to infer D and trimming. The sample yields 60,000 to 70,000 clones; around 85% were counted once. Approximately 1.4% of the sample rests with the top ten.

Sequencing input: peripheral blood. This clonotype was obtained from a woman aged 55-75 years with acute or convalescent COVID-19. Recombination joined TRBV6-1 with TRBJ2-3; TRBD1 is a possible D gene, resting on 6 matching bases. The CDR3 protein: CASSEAWLARGDTQYF. The DNA sequence reads TGTGCCAGCAGTGAAGCTTGGCTAGCCAGGGGAGATACGCAGTATTTT.